This TCR beta chain was identified in a study of CD8 T cells in Susac syndrome (dated by TCRdb to between 2018 and 2020). General notes on the study: Whether CD8+ T cell activation and differentiation in Susac syndrome was antigen driven was tested using repertoire sequencing. General findings and caveats noted by the study authors: The number of individuals in the TCR sequencing and HLA analysis was acknowledged as relatively small.

RNA was extracted using the RNeasy kit, and roughly 0.45 to 1 microgram was reverse transcribed with random hexamers. TCR beta CDR3 regions were amplified with the immunoSEQ multiplex PCR assay covering 54 Vbeta and 13 Jbeta segments. PCR amplification bias was corrected using a synthetic template baseline for primer optimization and computational correction. In the authors' own workflow: Only productive sequences were kept, with reads annotated to V, D and J genes according to IMGT and analyzed in immunoSEQ Analyzer. Clonality was computed as one minus Shannon entropy normalized by log2 of the number of productive unique sequences. For each patient and control, public and private clones were evaluated within the 100 most prevalent clones. A clone was defined as Susac-specific if it was absent from the healthy and MS cohorts, from about 1,100 published viral clones and from other ImmuneACCESS disease sequences. Using fastp trimming at Q25 and MiXCR clonotype assembly, TCRdb reanalyzed the public sequencing data and kept in-frame beta chains. Rows merge per CDR3 protein into single entries with the most common DNA and genes. These V and J calls originate from TCRdb's pipeline instead of the authors' own analysis. The sample data list about 140,000 distinct CDR3 sequences, and about 95% of these were observed just once. The biggest ten clones account for over 0.09% of the sample.

On this clonotype: Its antigen is currently not known. No clone much larger than this one lies a single base away; base qualities are absent.

Peripheral blood CD8+ and CD4+ T cells from healthy donors, Susac syndrome patients and multiple sclerosis patients were profiled by high-throughput TCR beta sequencing. Treatment-naive patients with stable or active relapsing-remitting disease fulfilling revised McDonald criteria were used as multiple sclerosis controls. Bulk CD8+ and CD4+ T cells were purified by magnetic negative isolation, while CD8+ TEMRA cells were enriched using FACS. Blood was drawn into EDTA tubes, processed within 24 hours, and PBMCs were isolated by density gradient centrifugation. PBMCs intended for TCR sequencing were cryopreserved in liquid nitrogen and thawed later in a water bath at 37 degrees C. The sorted or isolated CD4+, CD8+ and CD8+ TEMRA cells had a purity of 90% or higher. The V end gives up 5 bases and the J end 10 bases, leaving 11 bases in the junction not matched to a gene. In the germline V gene (reference sequence), CDR1 corresponds to MNHEY and CDR2 to SMNVEV. From its cysteine to its phenylalanine, the CDR3 spans 14 amino acids. The CDR3 DNA has 42 bases and is translated from base 1.

This receptor was identified in a human donor with multiple sclerosis. The rearranged segments are TRBV27 and TRBJ2-1, with 7 junctional bases fitting TRBD1. The sample comprised CD4+ T cells from PBMCs. The CDR3 region: CASSVTQGSGEQFF. DNA sequence: TGTGCCAGCAGTGTAACACAGGGGTCGGGGGAGCAGTTCTTC.